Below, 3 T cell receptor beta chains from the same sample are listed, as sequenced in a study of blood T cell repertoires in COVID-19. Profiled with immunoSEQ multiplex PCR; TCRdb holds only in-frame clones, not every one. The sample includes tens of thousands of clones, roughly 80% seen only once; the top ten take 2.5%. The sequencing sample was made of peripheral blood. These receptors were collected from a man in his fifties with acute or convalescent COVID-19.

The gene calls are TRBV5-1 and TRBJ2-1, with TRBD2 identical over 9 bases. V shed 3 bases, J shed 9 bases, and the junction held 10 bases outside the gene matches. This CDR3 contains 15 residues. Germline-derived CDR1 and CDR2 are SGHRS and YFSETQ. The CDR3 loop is CASSYRDLREGEQFF. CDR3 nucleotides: TGCGCCAGCAGCTACCGGGACTTGCGGGAGGGTGAGCAGTTCTTC.

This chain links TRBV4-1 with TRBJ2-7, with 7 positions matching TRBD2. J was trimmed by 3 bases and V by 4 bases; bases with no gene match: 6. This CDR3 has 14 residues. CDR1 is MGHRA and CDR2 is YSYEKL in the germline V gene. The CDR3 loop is CASSPTGGNYEQYF. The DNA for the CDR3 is TGCGCCAGCAGCCCGACGGGGGGTAACTACGAGCAGTACTTC.

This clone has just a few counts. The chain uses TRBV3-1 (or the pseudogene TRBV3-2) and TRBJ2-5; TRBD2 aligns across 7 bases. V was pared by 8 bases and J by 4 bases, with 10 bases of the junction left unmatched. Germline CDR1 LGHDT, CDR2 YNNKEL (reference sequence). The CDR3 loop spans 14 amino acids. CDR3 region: CASRKGQRGETQYF. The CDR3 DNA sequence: TGTGCCAGCCGCAAAGGGCAGCGGGGAGAGACCCAGTACTTC.